This TCR beta chain stems from a study of blood T cell repertoires in COVID-19. At the level of the study: From the United States, Italy and Spain came samples of acute and convalescent COVID-19. PBMCs, B-cell-depleted T cells, or T cells were the source of the cDNA or gDNA that made up the material.

The CDR3 sequence is 16 residues long. Per the germline V gene, CDR1 is SNHLY and CDR2 is FYNNEI. The ends were cut back, 3 bases at V and 3 bases at J, with 15 bases in the middle. Methods used by the authors: For nucleated cells, counts were estimated from reference gene primer amplification. This table comes from immunoSEQ multiplex PCR, and its TCRdb copy is limited to in-frame clones, with some not included. The V and J calls and clone size were taken over from that table, and D and trimming were inferred from the DNA. The data hold roughly 230,000 clones, with approximately 91% observed a single time.

J is TRBJ2-1 and V is TRBV2; weak D call: TRBD2 (5 bases). This clonotype originated in a human donor in a cohort sampled during active COVID-19. The sample taken for sequencing was peripheral blood. CDR3 DNA sequence: TGTGCCAGCAGTGAGCTCCTTGGGAGTAACTACAATGAGCAGTTCTTC. Its protein is CASSELLGSNYNEQFF.